The 31 T cell receptor beta chains below all came from one sample that was sequenced in a study of shared clonotypes between healthy human individuals. Only in-frame clones appear in the TCRdb table, and some are missing; sequencing was by immunoSEQ multiplex PCR. The sample consists of over 300,000 clones, around 86% of them appearing once. Sequencing used memory CD8+ T cells sorted from blood. This sample's subset: CD45RO+ cells pooled with CCR7-negative TemRA cells. The receptor source for this set is a man aged 18-30 years in good health.

To note about this clone: This specimen includes other DNA sequences encoding the same CDR3. This chain links TRBV6-4 with TRBJ2-3; 10 bases map to TRBD2. Germline values: CDR1 MRHNA, CDR2 SNTAGT. CDR3 size: 14 residues. J lost 4 bases, V lost 2 bases, and 0 bases had no gene match. The chain's CDR3 is CASSDLAGADTQYF. CDR3 DNA sequence: TGTGCCAGCAGTGACCTAGCGGGGGCAGATACGCAGTATTTT.

The chain joins TRBV6-6 to TRBJ2-5, with D perhaps matching TRBD1 (8 bases). There are 14 residues in the CDR3. Trimming shortened V by 5 bases and J by 2 bases, and 12 bases separated the two germline ends. Germline V gene lookup returns CDR1 MNHNY and CDR2 SVGAGI (reference sequence). CDR3 coding DNA: TGTGCCAGCAGTAGCGGGACAGGACAAGAGACCCAGTACTTC. Amino acids: CASSSGTGQETQYF.

V usage is TRBV12-5 and J usage is TRBJ1-1; D call uncertain. Germline CDR1 LGHNT, CDR2 FRNRAP. Deletions cut 3 bases from V and 7 bases from J, with 18 bases between. The CDR3 has 15 amino acids. This CDR3 is CASGFWFEAPGEAFF. Written as DNA, the CDR3 is TGTGCTAGTGGTTTCTGGTTCGAGGCCCCCGGTGAAGCTTTCTTT. Full variable domain (outside the CDR3, taken from reference TRBV12-5 and TRBJ1-1): DARVTQTPRHKVTEMGQEVTMRCQPILGHNTVFWYRQTMMQGLELLAYFRNRAPLDDSGMPKDRFSAEMPDATLATLKIQPSEPRDSAVYFCASGFWFEAPGEAFFGQGTRLTVV.

The chain joins TRBV6-1 to TRBJ2-7; possibly TRBD1 for D (5 bases). The CDR3 spans 12 residues. V lost 3 bases and J 6 bases, leaving 9 bases between the germline ends. Germline CDR1 MNHNS, CDR2 SASEGT. This chain's CDR3 is CASSDGHTEQYF. The CDR3 bases are TGTGCCAGCAGTGATGGACATACCGAGCAGTACTTC.

The chain employs TRBV30 and TRBJ2-7, with D perhaps assigned TRBD1 or TRBD2 (5 bases each). The CDR3 extends over 13 amino acids. Between the trimmed V and J ends, which lost 2 bases and 5 bases, there was a span of 13 bases. Germline V gene lookup returns CDR1 GTSNPN and CDR2 SVGIG (reference sequence). As DNA, the CDR3 is TGTGCCTGGAGTTGGGGCGAGGGTGACGAGCAGTACTTC. It translates to CAWSWGEGDEQYF.

V gene TRBV7-2 combines with J gene TRBJ1-1; the D is unclear. The V gene lost 1 base and the J gene lost 0 bases, with 18 bases spanning the gap. The CDR3 runs 18 residues. Germline assignment: CDR1 SGHTA and CDR2 FQGNSA. The CDR3 region is CASSLVAIGRSLNTEAFF. The CDR3 DNA is TGTGCCAGCAGCTTAGTGGCGATCGGGAGATCACTGAACACTGAAGCTTTCTTT.

The rearrangement uses TRBV14 and TRBJ1-6; tentatively, D is TRBD1 (6 bases). The germline V and J ends were trimmed by 3 bases and 6 bases, with 15 bases remaining between them. Germline loops: CDR1 SGHDN, CDR2 FVKESK. There are 16 residues in the CDR3. For the CDR3, the DNA is TGTGCCAGCAGCCAGGAACAGGGTACTATTAATTCACCCCTCCACTTT. This encodes CASSQEQGTINSPLHF.

This rearrangement joins TRBV4-1 to TRBJ1-1; possible D gene TRBD1, 6 bases. CDR3 size: 16 residues. Germline V CDR1 and CDR2: MGHRA, YSYEKL. V was clipped by 1 base and J by 0 bases, with 12 bases between them. CDR3 protein: CASSQGWDTVNTEAFF. Written as DNA, the CDR3 is TGCGCCAGCAGCCAAGGATGGGACACAGTGAACACTGAAGCTTTCTTT.

A single count supports this clone. The chain has TRBV2 and TRBJ2-5, with TRBD2 matching over 14 bases. The germline V gene encodes CDR1 SNHLY and CDR2 FYNNEI. This CDR3 contains 16 residues. Trimming removed 3 bases from V and 5 bases from J; junction bases left unmatched: 5. The CDR3 DNA reads as TGTGCCAGCAGTGAGGGACTAGCGGGAGTAGGGGAGACCCAGTACTTC. Its protein product is CASSEGLAGVGETQYF.

This clone was observed at least ten times. V gene TRBV28 combines with J gene TRBJ2-7; tentative D call: TRBD1 (5 bases). The germline V gene has CDR1 MDHEN and CDR2 SYDVKM. V was clipped by 2 bases and J by 0 bases, with 14 bases between them. The length of the CDR3 is 16 residues. CDR3 amino acids: CASSLRGYYYSYEQYF. The DNA for the CDR3 is TGTGCCAGCAGTTTAAGGGGCTACTACTACTCCTACGAGCAGTACTTC.

The V call is TRBV4-2, the J call TRBJ1-1; D is perhaps TRBD1 (5 bases). CDR1 is LGHNA and CDR2 is YNFKEQ in the germline V gene. This CDR3 has 16 amino acids. Trimming took 0 bases from V and 10 from J, leaving 21 bases between them. CDR3 amino acids: CASSQDWGTTPWGAFF. In DNA, the CDR3 is TGTGCCAGCAGCCAAGATTGGGGCACTACTCCCTGGGGAGCTTTCTTT.

In its sample, this clone was seen a few times. The chain employs TRBV27 and TRBJ1-2; TRBD1 might be the D (6 bases). V was shortened by 3 bases and J by 1 base, with 15 bases between the two germline ends. Germline loops: CDR1 MNHEY, CDR2 SMNVEV (reference sequence). The CDR3 totals 16 residues. The chain's CDR3 is CASSFGQPGLNYGYTF. The CDR3 bases are TGTGCCAGCAGTTTTGGACAGCCAGGCCTTAACTATGGCTACACCTTC.

This clone was seen at least ten times. The gene calls are TRBV13 and TRBJ2-7; D may be TRBD1 (6 bases). Germline V gives CDR1 PRHDT, CDR2 FYEKMQ (reference sequence). This CDR3 region has 14 residues. Trimming took 1 base from V and 5 from J, leaving 12 bases between them. Here the CDR3 reads CASSLEGEAHEQYF. CDR3 sequence (DNA): TGTGCCAGCAGCTTAGAGGGGGAAGCCCACGAGCAGTACTTC.

The gene calls are TRBV11-2 and TRBJ2-5, with 9 bases matching TRBD1. The CDR3 consists of 16 residues. With 2 bases clipped from V and 2 bases from J, the junction kept 6 bases outside the gene matches. CDR1 is SGHAT, CDR2 FQNNGV, per germline. The CDR3 spells CASSLFTGTGQETQYF. As DNA, the CDR3 is TGTGCCAGCAGCTTATTTACCGGGACAGGGCAAGAGACCCAGTACTTC.

V and J are TRBV5-6 and TRBJ2-1; D possibly matches TRBD1 or TRBD2 (7 bases each). Germline V gives CDR1 SGHDT, CDR2 YYEEEE. This CDR3 comprises 12 residues. Trimming pared 4 bases from V and 16 bases from J, leaving 18 bases between. For the CDR3, the DNA is TGTGCCAGCAGCGTGACAGGGAGGGGATCTTTCTTC. Its translation is CASSVTGRGSFF. The entire variable domain, with the rest obtained from reference TRBV5-6 and TRBJ2-1, is as follows: DAGVTQSPTHLIKTRGQQVTLRCSPKSGHDTVSWYQQALGQGPQFIFQYYEEEERQRGNFPDRFSGHQFPNYSSELNVNALLLGDSALYLCASSVTGRGSFFGPGTRLTVL.

V and J are TRBV11-3 and TRBJ2-5; the D gene is possibly TRBD1 (6 bases). Germline V gene lookup returns CDR1 SGHNT and CDR2 YENEEA. Deletions cut 5 bases from V and 0 bases from J, with 13 bases between. This CDR3 spans 15 amino acids. DNA for the CDR3: TGTGCCAGCAGCACCTCAGGGGATTACCAAGAGACCCAGTACTTC. This codes for CASSTSGDYQETQYF.

The chain uses TRBV15 and TRBJ1-5, with unresolved D. Between the trimmed V and J ends, which lost 3 bases and 0 bases, there was a span of 6 bases. Germline values: CDR1 LNHNV, CDR2 YYDKDF (reference sequence). The CDR3 covers 14 residues. The CDR3 sequence: CATSSFNSNQPQHF. Here the CDR3 DNA reads TGTGCCACCAGCAGCTTCAATAGCAATCAGCCCCAGCATTTT.

The chain joins TRBV11-2 to TRBJ2-7; D possibly corresponds to TRBD1 (5 bases). Germline CDR1 SGHAT, CDR2 FQNNGV. The CDR3 sequence is 12 residues long. Trimming stripped 5 bases from V and 3 bases from J, with 8 bases between. The CDR3 reads CASSDDSYEQYF. Here the CDR3 DNA reads TGTGCCAGCAGCGACGACAGCTACGAGCAGTACTTC.

On this clone itself: At the DNA level, this CDR3 is encoded by other sequences in the same sample as well. The rearrangement uses TRBV27 and TRBJ2-1; D not resolved. The V gene's germline CDR1 is MNHEY and CDR2 SMNVEV (reference sequence). V was pared by 3 bases and J by 0 bases, with 3 bases between. This CDR3 is 13 amino acids long. CDR3 sequence: CASSFGSYNEQFF. The CDR3 DNA reads TGTGCCAGCAGTTTCGGCTCCTACAATGAGCAGTTCTTC.

This clone was seen repeatedly, ten times or more. The rearrangement links TRBV13 to TRBJ2-2; D uncertain. CDR1 is PRHDT, CDR2 FYEKMQ, per germline (reference sequence). This CDR3 is built from 14 residues. The V end was cut by 2 bases, the J end by 3 bases, with 7 bases between. The CDR3 here is CASSLQSYTGELFF. CDR3 DNA: TGTGCCAGCAGCTTACAAAGTTACACCGGGGAGCTGTTTTTT.

The chain's CDR3 is CASSPGTGVSYEQYF. The CDR3 DNA follows: TGTGCCAGCAGTCCCGGGACAGGGGTCTCCTACGAGCAGTACTTC. V usage is TRBV28 and J usage is TRBJ2-7; 10 bases line up with TRBD1. The J segment lost 0 bases and the V segment lost 5 bases, leaving 4 bases of the junction unmatched. This CDR3 comprises 15 residues. Germline assignment: CDR1 MDHEN and CDR2 SYDVKM.

The table lists this clone with a few counts. The sample contains more than one DNA sequence encoding this CDR3. J is TRBJ2-7 and V is TRBV7-9; TRBD1 aligns across 7 bases. Germline CDR1 and CDR2: SEHNR and FQNEAQ (reference sequence). V trimming: 5 bases; J trimming: 5 bases; junction bases outside the gene matches: 6. This CDR3 has 13 amino acids. The CDR3 nucleotides are TGTGCCAGCAGCCTGATTACAGGGGACGAGCAGTACTTC. Protein sequence: CASSLITGDEQYF.

This clone was counted a single time. This chain connects TRBV10-2 to TRBJ1-2; D uncertain. The CDR3 is made up of 15 amino acids. Germline CDR1 WSHSY, CDR2 SAAADI. V was trimmed by 6 bases and J by 4 bases, leaving 18 bases between them. In DNA form, the CDR3 reads TGCGCCAGCAGGATACTTCTTACTCCCCTCTATGGCTACACCTTC. Its protein product is CASRILLTPLYGYTF.

The chain has TRBV19 and TRBJ1-6; TRBD1 is a possible D gene (5 bases). V lost 7 bases to trimming and J lost 5 bases, with 15 bases between them. This CDR3 is built from 15 residues. Germline V lookup: CDR1 LNHDA, CDR2 SQIVND (reference sequence). For the CDR3, the DNA is TGTGCCAGTACCCCCGGGACCCTCAATAATTCACCCCTCCACTTT. Amino acids: CASTPGTLNNSPLHF. The full variable domain, its missing parts supplied by reference TRBV19 and TRBJ1-6, is DGGITQSPKYLFRKEGQNVTLSCEQNLNHDAMYWYRQDPGQGLRLIYYSQIVNDFQKGDIAEGYSVSREKKESFPLTVTSAQKNPTAFYLCASTPGTLNNSPLHFGNGTRLTVT.

As regards this clone: Other DNA sequences within the sample encode an identical CDR3. CDR3: CASSLVAGAYNEQFF. For the CDR3, the DNA is TGTGCCAGCAGCTTGGTTGCGGGGGCCTACAATGAGCAGTTCTTC. This chain connects TRBV5-4 to TRBJ2-1; 7 positions agree with TRBD2. The CDR3 consists of 15 residues. Germline CDR1 SGHNT, CDR2 YYREEE (reference sequence). The V gene end was trimmed by 0 bases and the J gene end by 2 bases; junction bases not matched to a gene: 2.

This chain links TRBV7-9 with TRBJ1-1; D is unresolved. The CDR3 consists of 15 residues. Trimming removed 6 bases from V and 1 base from J, with 15 bases in between. Germline V gives CDR1 SEHNR, CDR2 FQNEAQ (reference sequence). The CDR3 DNA reads TGTGCCAGCAGTGATCCCCGGACCTCGAACACTGAAGCTTTCTTT. Its translation: CASSDPRTSNTEAFF.

The V call is TRBV4-3, the J call TRBJ2-3; the D call may be TRBD1 or TRBD2 (5 bases each). With 0 bases removed from V and 4 bases from J, the gap between germline ends came to 17 bases. This CDR3 comprises 17 residues. Germline V gene data show CDR1 as LGHNA and CDR2 as YSLEER. DNA for the CDR3: TGCGCCAGCAGCCAAGAGACAGACTATCGGGGACCAGATACGCAGTATTTT. Amino acids: CASSQETDYRGPDTQYF.

The rearrangement links TRBV7-6 to TRBJ2-7; D remains unclear. CDR1 is SGHVS and CDR2 is FNYEAQ in the germline V gene. This CDR3 is built from 14 residues. Trimming took off 4 bases at V and 6 bases at J, with 16 bases between the two ends. The chain's CDR3 is CASSSTTSGIEQYF. The DNA for the CDR3 is TGTGCCAGCAGCTCTACGACTTCGGGTATCGAGCAGTACTTC.

V and J are TRBV4-3 and TRBJ2-7; perhaps TRBD2 as D (6 bases). Germline-derived CDR1 and CDR2 are LGHNA and YSLEER. The V end lost 0 bases, the J end lost 4 bases, and 13 bases lay between the germline ends. The CDR3 extends over 15 amino acids. The DNA for the CDR3 is TGCGCCAGCAGCCAAGAGGGGGGATCCCTATACGAGCAGTACTTC. Translation gives CASSQEGGSLYEQYF.

This chain joins TRBV6-5 and TRBJ1-1; D unclear. This CDR3 contains 14 residues. V lost 10 bases and J lost 0, with 15 bases in between. CDR1 MNHEY and CDR2 SVGAGI come from the germline V gene. CDR3 DNA: TGTGCCATTAGGACGGCGGTTATGAACACTGAAGCTTTCTTT. It translates to CAIRTAVMNTEAFF.

The chain has TRBV7-9 and TRBJ2-1; D remains unclear. V lost 1 base to trimming and J lost 9 bases, with 7 bases between them. The CDR3 loop spans 12 amino acids. Looked up from germline, CDR1 is SEHNR and CDR2 is FQNEAQ (reference sequence). The CDR3 reads CASSLEGSEQFF. DNA for the CDR3: TGTGCCAGCAGCTTAGAAGGAAGTGAGCAGTTCTTC.